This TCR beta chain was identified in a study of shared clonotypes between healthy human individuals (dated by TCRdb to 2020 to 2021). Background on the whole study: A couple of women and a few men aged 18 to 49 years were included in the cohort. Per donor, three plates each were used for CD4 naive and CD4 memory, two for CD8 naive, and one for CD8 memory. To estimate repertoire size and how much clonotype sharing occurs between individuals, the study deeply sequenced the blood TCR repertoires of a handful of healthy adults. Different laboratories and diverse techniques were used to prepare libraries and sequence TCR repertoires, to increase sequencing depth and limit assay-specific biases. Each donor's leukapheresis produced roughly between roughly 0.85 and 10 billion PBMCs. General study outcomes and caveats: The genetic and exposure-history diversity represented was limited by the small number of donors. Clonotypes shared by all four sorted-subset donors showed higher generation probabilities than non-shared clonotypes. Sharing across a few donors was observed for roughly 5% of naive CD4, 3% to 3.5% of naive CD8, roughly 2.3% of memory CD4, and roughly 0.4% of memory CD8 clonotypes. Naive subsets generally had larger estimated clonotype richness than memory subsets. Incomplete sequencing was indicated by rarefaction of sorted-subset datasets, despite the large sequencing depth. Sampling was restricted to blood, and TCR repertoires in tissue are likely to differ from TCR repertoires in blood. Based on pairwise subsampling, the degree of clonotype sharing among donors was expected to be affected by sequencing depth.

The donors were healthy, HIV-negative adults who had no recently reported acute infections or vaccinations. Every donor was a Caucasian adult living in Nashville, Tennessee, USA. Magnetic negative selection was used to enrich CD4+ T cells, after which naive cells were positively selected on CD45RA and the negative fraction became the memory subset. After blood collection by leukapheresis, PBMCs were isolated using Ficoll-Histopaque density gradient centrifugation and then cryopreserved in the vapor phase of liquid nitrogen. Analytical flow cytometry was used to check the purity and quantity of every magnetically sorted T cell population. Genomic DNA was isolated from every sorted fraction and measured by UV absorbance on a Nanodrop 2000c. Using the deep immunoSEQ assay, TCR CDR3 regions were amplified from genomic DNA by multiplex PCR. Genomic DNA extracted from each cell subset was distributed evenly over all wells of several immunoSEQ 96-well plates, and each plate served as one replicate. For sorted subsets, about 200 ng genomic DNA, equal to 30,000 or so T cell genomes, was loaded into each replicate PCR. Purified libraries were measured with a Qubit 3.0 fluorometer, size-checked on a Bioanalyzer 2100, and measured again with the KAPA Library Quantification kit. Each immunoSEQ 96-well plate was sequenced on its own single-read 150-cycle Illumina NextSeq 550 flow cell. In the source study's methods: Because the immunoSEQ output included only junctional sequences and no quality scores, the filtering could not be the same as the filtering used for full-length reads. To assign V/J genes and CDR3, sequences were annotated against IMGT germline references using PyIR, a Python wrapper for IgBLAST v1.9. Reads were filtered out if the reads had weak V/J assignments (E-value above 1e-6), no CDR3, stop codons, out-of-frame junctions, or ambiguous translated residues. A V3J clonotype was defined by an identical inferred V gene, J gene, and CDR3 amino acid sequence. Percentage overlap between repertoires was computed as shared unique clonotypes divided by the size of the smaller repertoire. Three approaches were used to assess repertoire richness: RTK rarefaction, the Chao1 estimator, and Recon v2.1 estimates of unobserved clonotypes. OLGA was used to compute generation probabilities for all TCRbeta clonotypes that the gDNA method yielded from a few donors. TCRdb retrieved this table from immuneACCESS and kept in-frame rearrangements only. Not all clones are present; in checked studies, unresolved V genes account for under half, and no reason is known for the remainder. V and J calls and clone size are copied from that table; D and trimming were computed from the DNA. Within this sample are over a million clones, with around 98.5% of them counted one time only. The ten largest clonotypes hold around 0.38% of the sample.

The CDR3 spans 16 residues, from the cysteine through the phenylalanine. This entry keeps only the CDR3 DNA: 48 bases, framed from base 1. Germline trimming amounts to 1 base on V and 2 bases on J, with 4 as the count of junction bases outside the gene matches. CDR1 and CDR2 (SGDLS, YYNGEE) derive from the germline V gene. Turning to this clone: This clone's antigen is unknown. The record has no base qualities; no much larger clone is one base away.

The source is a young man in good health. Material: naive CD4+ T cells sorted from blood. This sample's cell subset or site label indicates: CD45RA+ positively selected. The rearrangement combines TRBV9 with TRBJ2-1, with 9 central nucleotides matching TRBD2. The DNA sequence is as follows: TGTGCCAGCAGCGTACACCCTAGCGGGGCCTACAATGAGCAGTTCTTC. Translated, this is CASSVHPSGAYNEQFF. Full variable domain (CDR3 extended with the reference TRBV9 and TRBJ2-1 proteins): DSGVTQTPKHLITATGQRVTLRCSPRSGDLSVYWYQQSLDQGLQFLIQYYNGEERAKGNILERFSAQQFPDLHSELNLSSLELGDSALYFCASSVHPSGAYNEQFFGPGTRLTVL.